This T cell receptor (beta chain) is from a study of human T cells and chemical hapten exposure. About the study: The sensitizing agent was 2% DPC, placed on approximately 2 cm by approximately 2 cm of upper inner arm skin. It was small differences in pooled library volume that mainly caused per-sample TCR yields to vary.

Time point reported: pre-sensitization, week 0. Regarding treatment: therapeutic diphenylcyclopropenone sensitization with weekly scalp DPC. The study enrolled 18 to 70-year-old alopecia patients suitable for DPC. This clonotype was observed a few times. TCRdb ran MiXCR on the RACE reads and lists one entry per CDR3 protein. The sample carries around 180,000 distinct CDR3 sequences, just under 30% recorded once. Germline V gives CDR1 SGHRS, CDR2 YFSETQ. The CDR3 runs 14 residues. The ends were cut back, 1 base at V and 1 base at J, with 9 bases in the middle. The TCR sequence derives from a woman in her 30s with alopecia areata. Some clones in this sample may be carry-over from other donors' samples. Sample: whole blood, taken in connection with sensitization to the hapten diphenylcyclopropenone (DPC). This sequence joins TRBV5-1 and TRBJ2-7; no firm D call. The CDR3 is CASSLSYSSYEQYF. In nucleotides, the CDR3 is TGCGCCAGCAGCTTGTCTTACAGTTCCTACGAGCAGTACTTC. The whole variable domain, filled in from reference TRBV5-1 and TRBJ2-7, reads KAGVTQTPRYLIKTRGQQVTLSCSPISGHRSVSWYQQTPGQGLQFLFEYFSETQRNKGNFPGRFSGRQFSNSRSEMNVSTLELGDSALYLCASSLSYSSYEQYFGPGTRLTVT.